This entry describes one T cell receptor beta chain. The target of this receptor is not known. Base qualities are not at hand, and no much larger clone is one base apart. The cohort consisted of some 730 healthy bone marrow donors. All cohort members were sampled while nominally healthy, although unrecorded immune exposures were likely present. The donor tested CMV seropositive, placing the donor among the 250 to 350 seropositive members of the cohort. A peripheral blood sample was provided by each donor, and peripheral blood mononuclear cells were used for TCR beta sequencing. Genomic DNA extraction from the blood cell samples was performed with the Qiagen DNeasy Blood Extraction Kit. The trim is 0 bases for V and 2 bases for J, with a gap of 8 bases between the germline ends. Per the germline V gene, SNHLY is the CDR1 and FYNNEI is the CDR2. The CDR3 holds 15 amino acids from the cysteine to the phenylalanine. Only the CDR3 DNA is retained, 45 bases long and in frame from the first base.

This entry is derived from a study of cytomegalovirus exposure and HLA in healthy donors (dated by TCRdb to 2016 to 2017). Context from the whole study: An earlier analysis of several hundred of the donors reported 250 to 350 Gb of sequence data and around 120 million unique TCR beta sequences obtained from 150 million to 200 million T cells. To predict cytomegalovirus infection status, the study brought together high-throughput TCR immunosequencing, statistical association of individual TCRs with disease status, and machine learning. HLA typing included class I and class II loci at four-digit resolution. Rather than drawing on any new phenotypic data, the later analysis identified candidate immune exposures from TCR beta sequences and the way those sequences occurred across donors. In an earlier analysis of roughly 600 of the donors, high-throughput TCR beta sequencing was used to judge whether each TCR beta V gene segment behaved as functional or pseudogenic. A later analysis re-examined previously published TCR beta repertoires from several hundred donors and added high-resolution HLA genotyping to investigate patterns of TCR occurrence. Donor age, sex, ethnicity and CMV serostatus were compiled together with the repertoire data. An early release covering just under 650 HLA-typed donors comprised roughly 300 gigabases of sequencing data and tens of millions of unique TCR sequences. The study aimed to test whether signatures of past pathogen exposure could be identified by cataloging public T cell receptors. Along with the approximately 700-subject first cohort, a separate validation cohort of over 90 different subjects was used. Of the 300 to 450 genotyped donors, 75% to 85% were placed in the genetic ancestry cluster associated with self-reported Caucasian donors. The study used immunosequencing to profile the T cell repertoires of approximately 650 subjects and linked those repertoires to cytomegalovirus serostatus. Typing coverage varied by locus: about 629-630 donors for A, B, C, DRB1 and DQB1; under 550 for DQA1; around 610 for DPA1; roughly 470 for DPB1. Four to six DR-DQ haplotypes were handled as single units for association and clustering, since linkage in the cohort was strong. Every discovery cohort repertoire had been produced on one sequencing platform. Among about 400 genotyped donors of the cohort, an average of about 240,000 unique TCR beta nucleotide sequences was sequenced per donor, of which roughly 17% were non-productive. A later genetic analysis took genome-wide SNP genotypes for about 55% of the 666 donors and used that subset as a discovery cohort.

Receptors were amplified or captured by the immunoSEQ multiplex PCR assay. For the multiplex PCR, a mixture combining 60 forward primers for TCR Vbeta segments and 13 reverse primers for TCR Jbeta segments was used. A multiplex PCR assay on genomic DNA amplified the CDR3 region of rearranged TCR beta genes. On the Illumina HiSeq System, the amplified TCR beta libraries were sequenced as 87-base-pair reads. Per the source publication's procedure: A later analysis counted approximately 76 million unique TCR beta chains across the 550 to 700 repertoires, and 10 million to 12 million of these chains were shared by at least two donors. Raw reads were error-corrected and collapsed into unique sequences by a nearest-neighbor algorithm in which closely related sequences were merged to remove PCR and sequencing errors. V, D and J gene segments were assigned by aligning CDR3 sequences to IMGT reference sequences. Each retained sequence needed at least a six-nucleotide match to both a V gene segment and a J gene segment. Rearrangements were called productive when the CDR3 lacked stop codons and stayed in frame with V and J; all others were non-productive. CDR3 was defined according to IMGT convention as the region running from the second conserved V-encoded cysteine to the conserved J-encoded phenylalanine. The earlier analysis of 500 to 750 of the donors excluded any sequence lacking an unambiguous match to a single V gene segment. In an earlier analysis of 450 to 750 of the donors, a V segment was called functional when productive rearrangements were above 56.7%, and segregating when the standard deviation between donors exceeded 5%. A statistical classification framework was developed to diagnose cytomegalovirus status using the catalog of TCR beta chain sequences. In a later analysis, TCR nucleotide sequences were compared against IMGT/GENE-DB human TR gene sequences so that V and J genes could be assigned. A later analysis assigned CDR3 sequences and most-parsimonious VDJ recombination scenarios with the TCRdist pipeline. In a later analysis, every TCR beta chain was defined by the combination of its CDR3 amino acid sequence and its V-gene family, and reads without a unique V-gene family were dropped. In a later analysis, approximately 640 highly shared, low-generation-probability nucleotide sequences were removed to address suspected cross-contamination and a sequencing artifact. In a later analysis, a clonal expansion index was calculated for each public chain from normalized within-repertoire ranks of inferred template counts. A later analysis computed generation probabilities with a VDJ recombination model fitted to out-of-frame rearrangements, and checked the results against IGoR. Hypergeometric tests were used in a later analysis to score TCR-TCR, TCR-HLA and TCR-CMV co-occurrence, with a repertoire-size bias correction applied to the TCR pairs. To estimate false discovery rates, a later analysis permuted the HLA or CMV assignments 20 times. In a later analysis, co-occurring TCRs were grouped with DBSCAN, and TCRdist sequence similarity was added when clustering was performed within HLA-allele-positive subsets. For co-occurrence clustering, repertoires with fewer than 30,000 or more than 120,000 public chains were excluded, along with four or five repertoires with anomalous nucleotide sharing. Entries here come from immuneACCESS through TCRdb and include only in-frame sequences with V and J called. Some clones fail to appear in such tables; in the studies checked, an unresolved V gene covers under half of the shortfall, and the cause of the remainder is unknown. From that table come the V and J calls and clone size; the DNA was used to work out D and trimming. This sample lists over 150,000 clones; approximately 80% were detected once. The top ten clonotypes cover around 13% of the sample.

Broader findings and caveats from the paper: In the study, 150 to 200 TCR beta chains were listed as associated with cytomegalovirus. A further reported finding was that TCR beta sequences accurately predicted the HLA-A and HLA-B alleles for most subjects in the first cohort. CMV serostatus was the only immune exposure information available for the cohort. A later analysis found that most CMV-associated TCR beta chains appeared HLA-restricted, with HLA associations seemingly driven largely by CMV exposure. The 87-base-pair reads could not distinguish some IMGT-functional V segments, including TRBV6-2 and TRBV6-3, so those segments were excluded. Across donors, most TCR sequences were observed very rarely, whereas some public TCRs were present in many individuals. The authors suggested that the approach could potentially be extended to other disease states and immunological phenotypes. A few of the identified cytomegalovirus-associated TCR beta chains were confirmed in vitro to be specific for cytomegalovirus antigens. Compared with the roughly 720-donor mean, donors in an Asian-associated ancestry cluster had fewer N-insertions in productive TCRs, according to a later genetic analysis. The classifier was reported to diagnose cytomegalovirus status with high specificity and sensitivity in both the original and validation cohorts. In this cohort, only TCR beta chains were sequenced, and detectable features were limited by the absence of alpha or paired-chain data. HLA typing was unavailable for some donors at each locus, so association tests used only the typed subset. In a later analysis, the rate of TCR association differed among HLA loci, with DRB1 alleles having the most associated TCRs and HLA-C alleles having the fewest. Specific HLA alleles were associated with 15,000 to 20,000 TCR beta sequences at a false discovery rate of 0.05 in a later analysis. In a later analysis, several top co-occurrence clusters were reported to appear linked to parvovirus B19, influenza, CMV and Epstein-Barr virus. Compared with equally common non-associated chains, HLA-associated TCR beta chains in a later analysis were more clonally expanded and had lower generation probabilities. In an earlier analysis of fewer than 700 of the donors, most TCR beta V segments appeared in productive rearrangements about 87% or about 30% of the time, broadly matching IMGT annotations. When HLA alleles, especially DR and DQ, strongly co-occurred, TCR associations were difficult to assign to individual alleles. The presence/absence analyses assumed that sequencing depth was roughly uniform across donors, and that assumption may not be true. V-gene and J-gene trimming of TCR beta chains was associated with a missense DCLRE1C variant in a later genetic analysis, and the association was replicated in an independent cohort. The earlier analysis of some 560 of the donors excluded roughly 16 rarely observed V segments, including chromosome 9 orphons, because counts were too low. A cluster of highly shared sequence variants was judged likely to be a technical artifact of the sequencing pipeline. Linkage disequilibrium might explain the correlated functional status among segregating V segments, but an unknown experimental factor could not be excluded.

This receptor was taken from a man aged 25 to 40 in good health and CMV-seropositive. Material for sequencing was PBMCs. The sequence joins TRBV2 to TRBJ1-3, with the D gene too uncertain to name. The bases read TGTGCCAGCAGTGAAGCGCGGGTTGCTGGAAACACCATATATTTT. It specifies CASSEARVAGNTIYF.